These 19 T cell receptor beta chains share one sample of origin, sequenced in a study of blood T cell repertoires in COVID-19. This table comes from immunoSEQ multiplex PCR, and its TCRdb copy is limited to in-frame clones, with some not included. The table has some 85,000 clones, 75% to 90% seen once. Sequences were obtained from peripheral blood. Receptors were obtained from an elderly woman with acute or convalescent COVID-19.

This clone was detected a few times. The genes are TRBV27 and TRBJ2-7; 7 bases map to TRBD2. After removal of 5 bases from V and 3 bases from J, the junction contained 7 bases not matched to a gene. The CDR3 has 14 residues. The V gene's germline CDR1 is MNHEY and CDR2 SMNVEV (reference sequence). The CDR3 DNA reads TGTGCCAGCAGTCGGGTGCGGGGGTTCTACGAGCAGTACTTC. It codes for CASSRVRGFYEQYF.

J is TRBJ1-6 and V is TRBV3-1 (or the pseudogene TRBV3-2); 7 nucleotides match TRBD1. Unmatched junction bases numbered 6, after V lost 0 bases and J lost 4 bases. Germline V gene lookup returns CDR1 LGHDT and CDR2 YNNKEL (reference sequence). CDR3 length: 17 amino acids. The CDR3 protein is CASSQDLGQMYNSPLHF. CDR3 coding DNA: TGTGCCAGCAGCCAAGATCTGGGACAGATGTATAATTCACCCCTCCACTTT.

The J gene is TRBJ2-3, the V gene TRBV5-1; D may be TRBD1 (5 bases). The CDR3 sequence is 15 residues long. Trimming left V 4 bases short and J 1 base short, with 13 bases between. Germline V gene lookup returns CDR1 SGHRS and CDR2 YFSETQ. In nucleotides, the CDR3 is TGCGCCAGCAGCCAAATCGACAGACGCACAGATACGCAGTATTTT. It codes for CASSQIDRRTDTQYF.

This chain joins TRBV5-1 and TRBJ1-1; D is perhaps TRBD1 (5 bases). The germline CDR1 and CDR2 sequences are SGHRS and YFSETQ. The CDR3 consists of 14 residues. Between the trimmed V and J ends, which lost 1 base and 5 bases, there was a span of 12 bases. This CDR3 is CASSLNARVTEAFF. The CDR3 DNA is TGCGCCAGCAGCTTGAATGCCAGGGTAACTGAAGCTTTCTTT.

The chain recombines TRBV30 with TRBJ2-1; 7 nucleotides agree with TRBD1. Germline V gene data show CDR1 as GTSNPN and CDR2 as SVGIG (reference sequence). The CDR3 consists of 13 residues. The V segment lost 1 base and the J segment 14 bases; nucleotides outside the gene matches: 11. CDR3 in amino acids: CAWSASMTGKEFF. The CDR3 DNA follows: TGTGCCTGGAGTGCAAGTATGACAGGGAAGGAGTTCTTC.

V usage is TRBV27 and J usage is TRBJ2-2, with a weak D call TRBD2 (5 bases). CDR1 MNHEY and CDR2 SMNVEV come from the germline V gene (reference sequence). The CDR3 has 17 residues. V was trimmed by 2 bases and J by 0 bases, leaving 13 bases between them. CDR3 amino acids: CASSLIGGRANTGELFF. DNA of the CDR3: TGTGCCAGCAGTTTAATTGGTGGGCGGGCGAACACCGGGGAGCTGTTTTTT.

This clone was recorded only once. The genes are TRBV6-1 and TRBJ2-5, with 12 bases fitting TRBD2. In germline, CDR1 is MNHNS, CDR2 SASEGT. V lost 2 bases to trimming and J lost 3 bases; unmatched junction nucleotides: 19. CDR3 size: 21 residues. The CDR3 DNA sequence: TGTGCCAGCAGTGAACTTGTGAGACTAGCGGGAGATAGCTCCACCAAAGAGACCCAGTACTTC. This translates into CASSELVRLAGDSSTKETQYF.

The chain is built from TRBV6-1 and TRBJ1-1; D is unresolved. Germline V gene lookup returns CDR1 MNHNS and CDR2 SASEGT. CDR3 size: 13 residues. Trimming stripped 1 base from V and 5 bases from J, with 8 bases between. CDR3 bases: TGTGCCAGCAGTGAAGTCGGCGGGACTGAAGCTTTCTTT. Its protein is CASSEVGGTEAFF.

The chain recombines TRBV5-5 with TRBJ1-5, with a possible D match to TRBD1 (6 bases). The germline V and J ends were trimmed by 4 bases and 3 bases, with 11 bases remaining between them. Germline V gene sequence: CDR1 SGHKS, CDR2 YYEKEE (reference sequence). The CDR3 length is 14 residues. Written as DNA, the CDR3 is TGTGCCAGCAGCCGCCGGGACAACAATCAGCCCCAGCATTTT. Translation: CASSRRDNNQPQHF. Supplemented by reference TRBV5-5 and TRBJ1-5, the full variable domain reads DAGVTQSPTHLIKTRGQQVTLRCSPISGHKSVSWYQQVLGQGPQFIFQYYEKEERGRGNFPDRFSARQFPNYSSELNVNALLLGDSALYLCASSRRDNNQPQHFGDGTRLSIL.

This clone was counted once. The chain joins TRBV18 to TRBJ1-2, with TRBD1 identical over 9 bases. Germline V CDR1 and CDR2: KGHSH, LQKENI. The CDR3 length is 14 residues. The junction had 4 bases not matched to a gene; V was cut back by 1 base and J by 7 bases. The CDR3 DNA reads TGTGCCAGCTCACCACGGGACAGGGTTAGTGGCTACACCTTC. Translation gives CASSPRDRVSGYTF.

The chain combines TRBV9 with TRBJ1-5; D not certain. The CDR3 has 13 amino acids. V gave up 2 bases and J gave up 5 bases, with 8 bases separating them. The germline gives CDR1 SGDLS, CDR2 YYNGEE. In DNA form, the CDR3 reads TGTGCCAGCAGCGTGGCCCCTGATCAGCCCCAGCATTTT. This encodes CASSVAPDQPQHF. Based on the CDR3 plus reference TRBV9 and TRBJ1-5, the full variable domain is DSGVTQTPKHLITATGQRVTLRCSPRSGDLSVYWYQQSLDQGLQFLIQYYNGEERAKGNILERFSAQQFPDLHSELNLSSLELGDSALYFCASSVAPDQPQHFGDGTRLSIL.

V and J are TRBV30 and TRBJ2-5, with D possibly matching TRBD2 (6 bases). The CDR3 runs to 15 residues. The V and J ends lost 3 bases and 4 bases respectively, with 18 bases between them. CDR1 and CDR2 (germline): GTSNPN, SVGIG (reference sequence). The CDR3, as DNA: TGTGCCTGGAGCACCGGGACTGCCTTGCCAGAGACCCAGTACTTC. The encoded protein is CAWSTGTALPETQYF.

The chain recombines TRBV3-1 (or the pseudogene TRBV3-2) with TRBJ2-5, with TRBD2 matching 12 bases. Germline values: CDR1 LGHDT, CDR2 YNNKEL (reference sequence). The V segment lost 7 bases and the J segment 6 bases; nucleotides outside the gene matches: 6. This CDR3 has 14 residues. The CDR3 nucleotides read TGTGCCAGCAAACTAGCGGGAGGAGGGAAGACCCAGTACTTC. It is translated as CASKLAGGGKTQYF.

V usage is TRBV5-1 and J usage is TRBJ2-1, with a possible D match to TRBD1 (7 bases). The CDR3 runs 15 residues. Germline CDR1 reads SGHRS; CDR2 reads YFSETQ. The germline V and J ends were trimmed by 2 bases and 5 bases, with 14 bases remaining between them. The DNA of the CDR3 is TGCGCCAGCAGCTTTTCCCAGGGGGGCCACAATGAGCAGTTCTTC. Protein product: CASSFSQGGHNEQFF.

In DNA, the CDR3 is TGTGCCAGTGCTTTGGGACAGGGGCCCGGGGAGCTGTTTTTT. Translated, it gives CASALGQGPGELFF. V and J are TRBV3-1 (or the pseudogene TRBV3-2) and TRBJ2-2; 10 bases fit TRBD1. The CDR3 sequence is 14 residues long. V lost 9 bases to trimming and J lost 6 bases; unmatched junction nucleotides: 7. CDR1 and CDR2 (germline): LGHDT, YNNKEL (reference sequence).

This chain connects TRBV5-1 to TRBJ2-3; D unresolved. V gave up 3 bases and J gave up 0 bases, with 5 bases separating them. There are 13 residues in the CDR3. In germline, CDR1 is SGHRS, CDR2 YFSETQ. For the CDR3, the DNA is TGCGCCAGCAGCTCCCCTAGCACAGATACGCAGTATTTT. This translates into CASSSPSTDTQYF.

The V gene is TRBV19, the J gene TRBJ1-3; D unresolved. The CDR3 is 15 amino acids. V was trimmed by 0 bases and J by 0 bases, leaving 6 bases between them. CDR1 is LNHDA and CDR2 is SQIVND in the germline V gene (reference sequence). This chain's CDR3 is CASSIDKSSGNTIYF. The CDR3 coding sequence is TGTGCCAGTAGTATAGATAAATCCTCTGGAAACACCATATATTTT.

This clone occurred a few times. J is TRBJ2-2 and V is TRBV11-3; D gene unclear. The CDR3 has 13 residues. Germline assignment: CDR1 SGHNT and CDR2 YENEEA. V lost 3 bases and J 6 bases, leaving 8 bases between the germline ends. CDR3 amino acids: CASSLREAGELFF. CDR3 coding DNA: TGTGCCAGCAGCTTGCGCGAAGCCGGGGAGCTGTTTTTT.

DNA of the CDR3: TGTGCCAGTAGTATAGCGTCCTATTACTCCTACAATGAGCAGTTCTTC. As protein: CASSIASYYSYNEQFF. The chain combines TRBV19 with TRBJ2-1; D unclear. The germline gives CDR1 LNHDA, CDR2 SQIVND (reference sequence). Between the trimmed V and J ends, which lost 1 base and 0 bases, there was a span of 10 bases. This CDR3 comprises 16 residues.